This T cell receptor (beta chain) originates from a study of shared clonotypes between healthy human individuals. The V gene lost 5 bases and the J gene lost 4 bases, with 18 bases spanning the gap. The CDR3 spans 15 residues. Germline V gene sequence: CDR1 MNHEY, CDR2 SVGAGI. Data came from immunoSEQ multiplex PCR; TCRdb stores just in-frame clones and leaves some out. The sample shows 980,000 or so clones, approximately 76% of them seen only once. This clone turned up a few times. This TCR came from a man aged 18 to 35 in good health. This rearrangement joins TRBV6-5 to TRBJ2-7, with D perhaps matching TRBD1 (5 bases). The sample taken for sequencing was memory CD4+ T cells sorted from blood. Subset denoted: CD45RA-negative fraction. Here the CDR3 reads CASSIRQTLKYEQYF. CDR3 in DNA: TGTGCCAGCAGTATTAGACAGACACTTAAGTACGAGCAGTACTTC.